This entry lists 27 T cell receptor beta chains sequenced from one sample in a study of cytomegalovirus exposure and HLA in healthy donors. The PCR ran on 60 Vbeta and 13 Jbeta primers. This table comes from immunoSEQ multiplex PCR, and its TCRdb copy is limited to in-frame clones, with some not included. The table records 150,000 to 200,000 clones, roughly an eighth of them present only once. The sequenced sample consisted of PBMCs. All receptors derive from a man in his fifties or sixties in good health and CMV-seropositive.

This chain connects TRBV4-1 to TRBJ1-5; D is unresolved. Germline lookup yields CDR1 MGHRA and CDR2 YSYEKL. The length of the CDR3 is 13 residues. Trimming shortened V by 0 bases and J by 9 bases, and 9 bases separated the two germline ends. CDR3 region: CASSQEYPGPQHF. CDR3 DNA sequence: TGCGCCAGCAGCCAAGAGTATCCGGGGCCCCAGCATTTT.

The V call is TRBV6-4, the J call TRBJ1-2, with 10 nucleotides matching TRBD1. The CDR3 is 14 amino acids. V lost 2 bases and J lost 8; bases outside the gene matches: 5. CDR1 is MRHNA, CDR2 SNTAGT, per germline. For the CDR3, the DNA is TGTGCCAGCAGTGACGGGACAGGGGCTAGGGGCTACACCTTC. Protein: CASSDGTGARGYTF.

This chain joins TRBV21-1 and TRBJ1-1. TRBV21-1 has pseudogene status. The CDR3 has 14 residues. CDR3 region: CARIKGGLNTEAFF. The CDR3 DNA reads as TGTGCCAGGATAAAGGGGGGGCTGAACACTGAAGCTTTCTTT.

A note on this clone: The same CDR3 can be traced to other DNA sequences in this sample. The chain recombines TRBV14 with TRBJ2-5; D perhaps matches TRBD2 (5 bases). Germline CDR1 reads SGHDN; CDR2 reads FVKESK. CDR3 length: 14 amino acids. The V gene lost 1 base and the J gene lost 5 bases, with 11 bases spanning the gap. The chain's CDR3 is CASSQGVSAETQYF. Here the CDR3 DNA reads TGTGCCAGCAGCCAAGGAGTTAGCGCGGAGACCCAGTACTTC.

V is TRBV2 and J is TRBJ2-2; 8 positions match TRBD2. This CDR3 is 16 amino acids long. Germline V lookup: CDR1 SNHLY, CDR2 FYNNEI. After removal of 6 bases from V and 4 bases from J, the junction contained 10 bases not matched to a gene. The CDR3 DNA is TGTGCCAGCAGGCCCTCGGGGGGGCACATCACCGGGGAGCTGTTTTTT. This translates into CASRPSGGHITGELFF.

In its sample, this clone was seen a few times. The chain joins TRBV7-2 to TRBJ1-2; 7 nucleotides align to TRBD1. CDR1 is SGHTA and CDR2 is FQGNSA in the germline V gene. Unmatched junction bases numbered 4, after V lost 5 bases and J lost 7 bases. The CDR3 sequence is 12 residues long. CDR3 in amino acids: CASSPDRVGYTF. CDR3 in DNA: TGTGCCAGCAGCCCCGACAGGGTTGGCTACACCTTC.

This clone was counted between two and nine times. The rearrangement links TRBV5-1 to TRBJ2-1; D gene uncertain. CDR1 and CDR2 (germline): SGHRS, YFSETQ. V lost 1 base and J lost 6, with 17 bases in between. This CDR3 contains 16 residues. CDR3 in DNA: TGCGCCAGCAGCTTGAACGCCGCAGAAACGCTCAATGAGCAGTTCTTC. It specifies CASSLNAAETLNEQFF. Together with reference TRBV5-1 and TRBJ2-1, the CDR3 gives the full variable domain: KAGVTQTPRYLIKTRGQQVTLSCSPISGHRSVSWYQQTPGQGLQFLFEYFSETQRNKGNFPGRFSGRQFSNSRSEMNVSTLELGDSALYLCASSLNAAETLNEQFFGPGTRLTVL.

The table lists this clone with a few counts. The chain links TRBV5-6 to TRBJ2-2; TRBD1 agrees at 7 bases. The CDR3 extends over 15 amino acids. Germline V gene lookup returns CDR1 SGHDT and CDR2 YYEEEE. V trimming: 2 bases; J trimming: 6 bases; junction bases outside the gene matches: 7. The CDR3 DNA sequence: TGTGCCAGCAGCTTTACAGGGGTCGGTGCCGGGGAGCTGTTTTTT. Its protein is CASSFTGVGAGELFF.

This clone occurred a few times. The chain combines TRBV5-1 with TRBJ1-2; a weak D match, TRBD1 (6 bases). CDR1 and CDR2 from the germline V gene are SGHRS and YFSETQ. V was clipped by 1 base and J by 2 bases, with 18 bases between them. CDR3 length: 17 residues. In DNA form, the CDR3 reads TGCGCCAGCAGCTTGAACCGTGGACAGACCTTAAACTATGGCTACACCTTC. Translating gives CASSLNRGQTLNYGYTF.

The CDR3 DNA reads as TGTGCCAGCAGCGCCCTAGAGAAGTCCGCTGAAGCTTTCTTT. Amino acids: CASSALEKSAEAFF. V is TRBV9 and J is TRBJ1-1; D is ambiguous. V was shortened by 3 bases and J by 6 bases, with 15 bases between the two germline ends. Looked up from germline, CDR1 is SGDLS and CDR2 is YYNGEE. This CDR3 is built from 14 residues.

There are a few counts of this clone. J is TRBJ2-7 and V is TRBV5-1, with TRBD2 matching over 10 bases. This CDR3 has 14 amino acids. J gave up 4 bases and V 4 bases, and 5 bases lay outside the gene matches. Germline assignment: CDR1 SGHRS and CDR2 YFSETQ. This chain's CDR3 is CASSPSGGTYEQYF. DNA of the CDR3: TGCGCCAGCAGCCCTAGCGGGGGTACTTACGAGCAGTACTTC.

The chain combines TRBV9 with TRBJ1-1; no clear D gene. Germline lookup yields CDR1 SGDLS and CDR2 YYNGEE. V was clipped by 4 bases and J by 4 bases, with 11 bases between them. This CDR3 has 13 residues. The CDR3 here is CASSPDPSTEAFF. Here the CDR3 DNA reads TGTGCCAGCAGCCCAGACCCTAGCACTGAAGCTTTCTTT.

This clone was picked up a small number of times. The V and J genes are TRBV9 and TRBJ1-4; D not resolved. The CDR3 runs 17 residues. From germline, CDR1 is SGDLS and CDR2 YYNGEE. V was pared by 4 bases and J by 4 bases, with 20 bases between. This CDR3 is CASSPFRTGKNNEKLFF. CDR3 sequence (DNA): TGTGCCAGCAGCCCCTTTCGTACGGGGAAGAATAATGAAAAACTGTTTTTT. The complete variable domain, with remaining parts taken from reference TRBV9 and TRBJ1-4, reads DSGVTQTPKHLITATGQRVTLRCSPRSGDLSVYWYQQSLDQGLQFLIQYYNGEERAKGNILERFSAQQFPDLHSELNLSSLELGDSALYFCASSPFRTGKNNEKLFFGSGTQLSVL.

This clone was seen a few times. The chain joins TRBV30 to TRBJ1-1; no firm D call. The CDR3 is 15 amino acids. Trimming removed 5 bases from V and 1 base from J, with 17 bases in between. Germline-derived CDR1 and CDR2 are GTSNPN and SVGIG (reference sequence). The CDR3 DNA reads TGTGCCTGGGGGTCGGGGATCAAAAGGAACACTGAAGCTTTCTTT. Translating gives CAWGSGIKRNTEAFF.

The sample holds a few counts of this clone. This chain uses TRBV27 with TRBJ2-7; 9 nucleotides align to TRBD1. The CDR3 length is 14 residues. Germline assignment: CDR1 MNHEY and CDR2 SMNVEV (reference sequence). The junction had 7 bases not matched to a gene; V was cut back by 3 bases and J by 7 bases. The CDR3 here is CASSLGTGFGEQYV. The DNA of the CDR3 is TGTGCCAGCAGTTTGGGGACAGGGTTCGGTGAGCAGTACGTC.

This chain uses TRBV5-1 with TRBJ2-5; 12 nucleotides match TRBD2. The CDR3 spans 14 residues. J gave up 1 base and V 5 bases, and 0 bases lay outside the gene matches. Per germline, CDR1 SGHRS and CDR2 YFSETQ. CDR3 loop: CASRTSGGQETQYF. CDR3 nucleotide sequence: TGCGCCAGCAGGACTAGCGGGGGCCAAGAGACCCAGTACTTC.

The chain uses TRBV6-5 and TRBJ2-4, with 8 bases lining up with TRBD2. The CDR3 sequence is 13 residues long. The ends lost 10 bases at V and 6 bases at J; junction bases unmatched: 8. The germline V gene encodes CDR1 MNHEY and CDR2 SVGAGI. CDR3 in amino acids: CATTGGAGNIQYF. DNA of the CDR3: TGTGCCACCACGGGGGGGGCAGGAAACATTCAGTACTTC.

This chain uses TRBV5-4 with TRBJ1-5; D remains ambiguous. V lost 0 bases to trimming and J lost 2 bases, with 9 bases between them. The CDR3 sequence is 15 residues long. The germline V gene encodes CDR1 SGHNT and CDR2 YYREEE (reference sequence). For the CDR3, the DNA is TGTGCCAGCAGCTTGGATCCAGGTGGCAATCAGCCCCAGCATTTT. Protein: CASSLDPGGNQPQHF.

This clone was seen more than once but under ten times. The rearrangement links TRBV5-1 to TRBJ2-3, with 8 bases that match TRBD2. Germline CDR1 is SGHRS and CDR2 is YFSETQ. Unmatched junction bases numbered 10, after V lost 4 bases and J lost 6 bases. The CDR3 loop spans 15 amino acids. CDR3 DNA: TGCGCCAGCAGCAAAAATAGCGGGGAGATGGATACGCAGTATTTT. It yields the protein CASSKNSGEMDTQYF.

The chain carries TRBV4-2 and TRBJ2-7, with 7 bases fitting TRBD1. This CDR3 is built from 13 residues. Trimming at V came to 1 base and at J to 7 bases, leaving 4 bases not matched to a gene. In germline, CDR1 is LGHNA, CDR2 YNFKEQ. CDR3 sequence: CASSQVGRGEQYF. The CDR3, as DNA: TGTGCCAGCAGCCAAGTGGGCAGGGGGGAGCAGTACTTC.

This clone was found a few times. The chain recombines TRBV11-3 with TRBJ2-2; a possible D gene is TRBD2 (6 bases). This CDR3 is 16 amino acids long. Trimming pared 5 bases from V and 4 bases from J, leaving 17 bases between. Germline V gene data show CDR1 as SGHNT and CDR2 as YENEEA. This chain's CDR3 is CASSVTGTYGTGELFF. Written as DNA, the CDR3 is TGTGCCAGCAGCGTAACCGGGACTTACGGCACCGGGGAGCTGTTTTTT.

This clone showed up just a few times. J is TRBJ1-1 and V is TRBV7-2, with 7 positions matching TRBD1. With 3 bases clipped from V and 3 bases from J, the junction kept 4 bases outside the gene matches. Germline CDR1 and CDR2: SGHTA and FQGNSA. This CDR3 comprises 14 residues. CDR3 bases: TGTGCCAGCAGCTTCAAGGGGGCGGACACTGAAGCTTTCTTT. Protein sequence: CASSFKGADTEAFF.

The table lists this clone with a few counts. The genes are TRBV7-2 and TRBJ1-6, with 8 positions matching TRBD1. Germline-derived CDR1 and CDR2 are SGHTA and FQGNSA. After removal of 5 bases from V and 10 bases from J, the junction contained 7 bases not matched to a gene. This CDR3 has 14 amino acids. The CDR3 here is CASSKPGGWSPLHF. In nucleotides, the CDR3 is TGTGCCAGCAGCAAACCAGGGGGCTGGTCACCCCTCCACTTT.

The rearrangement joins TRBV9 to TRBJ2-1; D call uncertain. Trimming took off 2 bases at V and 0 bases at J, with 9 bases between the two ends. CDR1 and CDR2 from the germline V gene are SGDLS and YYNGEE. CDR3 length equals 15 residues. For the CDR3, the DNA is TGTGCCAGCAGCGTGAGCTCGAGCTCCTACAATGAGCAGTTCTTC. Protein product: CASSVSSSSYNEQFF.

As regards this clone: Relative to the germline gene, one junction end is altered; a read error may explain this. CDR3 amino acids: CAVGTGGNQPQHF. The CDR3 nucleotides read TGTGCCGTCGGGACAGGCGGCAACCAGCCCCAGCATTTT. The chain employs TRBV10-3 and TRBJ1-5; 8 bases line up with TRBD1. Germline CDR1 ENHRY, CDR2 SYGVKD. The CDR3 loop spans 13 amino acids.

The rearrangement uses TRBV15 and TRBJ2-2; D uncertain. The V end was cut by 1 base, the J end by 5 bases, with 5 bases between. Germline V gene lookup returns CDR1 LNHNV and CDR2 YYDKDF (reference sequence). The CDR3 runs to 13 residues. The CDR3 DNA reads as TGTGCCACCAGCAGAGCCCCGACCGGGGAGCTGTTTTTT. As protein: CATSRAPTGELFF.

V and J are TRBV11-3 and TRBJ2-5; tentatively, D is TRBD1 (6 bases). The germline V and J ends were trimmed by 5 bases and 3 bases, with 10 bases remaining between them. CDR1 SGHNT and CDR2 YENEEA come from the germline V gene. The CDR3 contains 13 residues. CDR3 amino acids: CASSQRGKETQYF. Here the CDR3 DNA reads TGTGCCAGCAGCCAGAGGGGGAAAGAGACCCAGTACTTC.